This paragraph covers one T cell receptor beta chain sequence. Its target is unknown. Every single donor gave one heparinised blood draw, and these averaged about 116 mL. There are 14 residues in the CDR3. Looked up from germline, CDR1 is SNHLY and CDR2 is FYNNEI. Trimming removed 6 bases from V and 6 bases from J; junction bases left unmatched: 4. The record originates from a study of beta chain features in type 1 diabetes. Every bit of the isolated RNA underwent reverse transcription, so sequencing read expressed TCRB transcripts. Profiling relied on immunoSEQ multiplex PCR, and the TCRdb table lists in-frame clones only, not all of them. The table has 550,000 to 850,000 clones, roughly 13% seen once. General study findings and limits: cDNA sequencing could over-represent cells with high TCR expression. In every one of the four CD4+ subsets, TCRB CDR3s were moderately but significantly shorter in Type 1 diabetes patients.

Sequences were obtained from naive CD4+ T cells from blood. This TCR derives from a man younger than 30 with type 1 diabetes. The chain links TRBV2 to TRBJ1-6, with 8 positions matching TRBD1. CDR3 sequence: CASSADRVNSPLHF. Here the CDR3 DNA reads TGTGCCAGCAGCGCGGACAGGGTTAATTCACCCCTCCACTTT.